Sequencing of this TCR beta chain was carried out in a study of blood T cell repertoires in COVID-19. This clone turned up a few times. Other DNA sequences within the sample encode an identical CDR3. Clones were read by immunoSEQ multiplex PCR, and TCRdb kept only the in-frame ones, dropping some. The table shows over 45,000 clones, with roughly 91% occurring only once. The CDR3 runs 15 residues. V lost 0 bases and J lost 7, with 15 bases in between. Germline V gives CDR1 LGHNA, CDR2 YSLEER. The receptor's source is a human donor in a cohort sampled during active COVID-19. The specimen was peripheral blood. The V call is TRBV4-3, the J call TRBJ1-2; no clear D. Here the CDR3 reads CASSQDLPASGGYTF. The CDR3, as DNA: TGCGCCAGCAGCCAAGATTTACCCGCCTCAGGTGGCTACACCTTC.